This T cell receptor (beta chain) was sequenced in a study of CD8+ T cells in alopecia areata. As for treatment: oral pan-JAK inhibitor, 5-10 mg twice daily. CDR3 length equals 17 residues. Germline V gives CDR1 GTSNPN, CDR2 SVGIG (reference sequence). V dropped 8 bases and J dropped 4; count of bases not matched to a gene: 20. As the sequencing template, cDNA was produced by extracting RNA and reverse transcribing it. Sequencing used immunoSEQ multiplex PCR; TCRdb keeps in-frame clones, though not all of them. The table records approximately 150,000 clones, roughly 60% of them present only once. The chain recombines TRBV30 with TRBJ2-1; 7 nucleotides align to TRBD1. The sequence came from a human donor with alopecia areata. The sequences come from CD4+ T cells sorted from blood, collected around week 55, from a patient treated with tofacitinib. CDR3 region: CAGTTLGQAKSYNEQFF. The CDR3, as DNA: TGTGCCGGCACCACCCTCGGACAGGCCAAATCTTACAATGAGCAGTTCTTC.